This paragraph reports one T cell receptor beta chain. No antigen is known for it. This sample also contains other DNA sequences that code for the same CDR3. The germline gives CDR1 SGHNT, CDR2 YYREEE (reference sequence). With 3 bases clipped from V and 4 bases from J, the junction kept 2 bases outside the gene matches. This CDR3 has 13 residues. This record comes from a study of cytomegalovirus exposure and HLA in healthy donors. About the study: Samples from HLA-typed donors yielded about 85 million unique TCRs in an early data release.

Points from the study as a whole: Owing to their indistinguishability, certain V segments, notably TRBV6-2 and TRBV6-3, were excluded.

It was with 60 Vbeta and 13 Jbeta primers that the PCR ran. This table comes from immunoSEQ multiplex PCR, and its TCRdb copy is limited to in-frame clones, with some not included. The sample has more than 200,000 clones, 65% to 80% seen once. The material sequenced was PBMCs. The V gene is TRBV5-4, the J gene TRBJ2-7; 9 bases match TRBD2. The receptor was derived from a girl aged 2-10 years in good health and CMV-seronegative. As DNA, the CDR3 is TGTGCCAGCAGCTCAGGACTAGCGTACGAGCAGTACTTC. This sequence encodes CASSSGLAYEQYF.